This T cell receptor (beta chain) stems from a study of response to subunit inactivated influenza vaccine. Per the germline V gene, CDR1 is SGHRS and CDR2 is YFSETQ. Trimming cost V 4 bases and J 6 bases, with 13 bases left between them. The CDR3 loop spans 13 amino acids. From the RT-PCR reads, TCRdb called clonotypes with MiXCR, one entry per CDR3 protein. The sample yields about 830,000 distinct CDR3 sequences, about 18% seen once. Only a few counts were recorded for this clonotype. V and J are TRBV5-1 and TRBJ1-2, with D possibly matching TRBD1 (5 bases). The TCR was taken from a man aged 50 or older who received an inactivated influenza vaccine. Sequenced material: PBMCs from blood, taken about 5 days after vaccination. The CDR3, as DNA: TGCGCCAGCAGCGGGGGACCGAGAGATGGCTACACCTTC. Translation gives CASSGGPRDGYTF.